Here is one TCR beta chain with its context. Germline CDR1 and CDR2: MGHRA and YSYEKL. Trimming cost V 1 base and J 5 bases, with 11 bases left between them. There are 14 residues in the CDR3. In the study's own analysis: Reference gene primer amplification gave estimated nucleated cell counts. This table comes from immunoSEQ multiplex PCR, and its TCRdb copy is limited to in-frame clones, with some not included. V and J calls and clone size are those listed in that table; D and trimming were worked out from the DNA. The data show under 150,000 clones, 80% to 85% seen once. The record originates from a study of blood T cell repertoires in COVID-19. Study as a whole: Samples came from the United States, Italy and Spain, spanning acute and convalescent COVID-19. T cells, B-cell-depleted T cells, or PBMCs provided the cDNA or gDNA that served as material.

The sequencing sample was made of peripheral blood. This clonotype originated in a human donor in a cohort sampled during active COVID-19. The chain carries TRBV4-1 and TRBJ2-5; D may be TRBD2 (7 bases). The CDR3 DNA reads as TGCGCCAGCAGCCAAGCGGGGGGCCATGAGACCCAGTACTTC. Translating it yields CASSQAGGHETQYF.